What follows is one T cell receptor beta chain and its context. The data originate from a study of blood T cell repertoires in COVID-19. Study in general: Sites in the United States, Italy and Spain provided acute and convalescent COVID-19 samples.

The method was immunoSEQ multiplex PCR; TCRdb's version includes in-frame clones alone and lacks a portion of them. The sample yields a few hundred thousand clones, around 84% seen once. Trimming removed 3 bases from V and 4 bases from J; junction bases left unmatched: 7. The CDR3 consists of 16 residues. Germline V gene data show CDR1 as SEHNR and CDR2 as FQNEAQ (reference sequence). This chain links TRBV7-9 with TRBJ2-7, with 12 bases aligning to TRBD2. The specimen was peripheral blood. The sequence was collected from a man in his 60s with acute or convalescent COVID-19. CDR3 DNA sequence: TGTGCCAGCAGCTTCGGACTAGCGGGGTCCCGATACGAGCAGTACTTC. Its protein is CASSFGLAGSRYEQYF.